This TCR beta chain was retrieved from a study of blood T cell repertoires in COVID-19. Study overall: PBMCs, B-cell-depleted T cells, or T cells provided the cDNA or gDNA that made up the material.

Measured with immunoSEQ multiplex PCR; TCRdb has only the in-frame clones, and not every one. The sample holds 240,000 or so clones, 86% seen once. Recovered status applied to Cohort 3 donors who had two consecutive negative PCRs. It also applied to those with clearance or with symptom resolution. Germline loops: CDR1 SGHTA, CDR2 FQGNSA. The length of the CDR3 is 15 residues. The junction had 1 base not matched to a gene; V was cut back by 1 base and J by 0 bases. V usage is TRBV7-2 and J usage is TRBJ1-1; 8 nucleotides agree with TRBD1. The receptor was isolated from a woman between 50 and 59 years old who had recovered from COVID-19. The sample taken for sequencing was PBMCs or T cells enriched from blood (not recorded which). The CDR3 nucleotides are TGTGCCAGCAGCTTAGGGACAGGGCTGAACACTGAAGCTTTCTTT. Its protein is CASSLGTGLNTEAFF. Supplemented by reference TRBV7-2 and TRBJ1-1, the full variable domain reads GAGVSQSPSNKVTEKGKDVELRCDPISGHTALYWYRQSLGQGLEFLIYFQGNSAPDKSGLPSDRFSAERTGGSVSTLTIQRTQQEDSAVYLCASSLGTGLNTEAFFGQGTRLTVV.